Listed below are T cell receptor beta chains from one sample, sequenced in a study of cytomegalovirus exposure and HLA in healthy donors. TCRdb's table, derived via immunoSEQ multiplex PCR, lists solely in-frame clones and lacks some. The data show about 180,000 clones, 70% to 80% seen once. The sequenced sample was PBMCs. The receptor set was obtained from a male donor in good health and CMV-seronegative. Each CDR3 is given with its conserved first and last residue. Fields, in order: CDR3 DNA, CDR3 protein, V gene, D gene, J gene, clone size. A D gene is named only where the DNA matches it firmly. Clone size is stated in some rows and not others, as once, few, many or a class when expanded.

DNA: TGTGCCAGCAGCGAGCGCGGACAGGGGACGGTCGGCTACACCTTC
CDR3: CASSERGQGTVGYTF
V: TRBV7-9
D: TRBD1
J: TRBJ1-2
size: .

DNA: TGCAGTGTGACTAATGGCTACACCTTC
CDR3: CSVTNGYTF
V: TRBV20-1
D: .
J: TRBJ1-2
size: .

DNA: TGCAGCGTTGAAGAGCCGCTTATGCGGGAGGCACACAACGCGCAGTATTTT
CDR3: CSVEEPLMREAHNAQYF
V: TRBV29-1
D: TRBD2
J: TRBJ2-3
size: .

DNA: TGTGCCTGGGCCGGGACAGATAACCAGCCCCAGCATTTT
CDR3: CAWAGTDNQPQHF
V: TRBV30
D: TRBD1
J: TRBJ1-5
size: .

DNA: TGCAGTGCGGCGGGAGCGACCCAGTACTTC
CDR3: CSAAGATQYF
V: TRBV20-1
D: TRBD2
J: TRBJ2-5
size: .

DNA: TGTGCCAGCAGTTATTCCCACGGGGGGGAGCAGTACTTC
CDR3: CASSYSHGGEQYF
V: TRBV6-5
D: TRBD2
J: TRBJ2-7
size: few

DNA: TGTGCCAGCAGTTTACGGTACCCCCAGTTCTTC
CDR3: CASSLRYPQFF
V: TRBV28
D: .
J: TRBJ2-1
size: once

DNA: TGTGCCTGGAGTGGACACAGCAATCAGCCCCAGCATTTT
CDR3: CAWSGHSNQPQHF
V: TRBV30
D: .
J: TRBJ1-5
size: .

DNA: TGTGCCAGTACCTACAGGGCGAGGGGGCCGGGGACCGGGGAGCTGTTTTTT
CDR3: CASTYRARGPGTGELFF
V: TRBV5-6
D: TRBD1
J: TRBJ2-2
size: .

DNA: TGTGCCAGCAGCCCCGGGGGGGACAACCACTACGAGCAGTACTTC
CDR3: CASSPGGDNHYEQYF
V: TRBV7-3
D: TRBD2
J: TRBJ2-7
size: .

DNA: TGTGCCTGGAGTTCGGGTTACGAGCAGTACTTC
CDR3: CAWSSGYEQYF
V: TRBV30
D: .
J: TRBJ2-7
size: .

DNA: TGTGCCAGCAGTTTTACGGTCTCTAAAAACACCATATATTTT
CDR3: CASSFTVSKNTIYF
V: TRBV28
D: .
J: TRBJ1-3
size: .

DNA: TGTGCCAGCAGCCGGACTAGCGGGAGGTCCTACGAGCAGTACTTC
CDR3: CASSRTSGRSYEQYF
V: TRBV28
D: TRBD2
J: TRBJ2-7
size: .

DNA: TGTGCCAGCAGCGACTTGGGACAGGGTTATGGCAATCAGCCCCAGCATTTT
CDR3: CASSDLGQGYGNQPQHF
V: TRBV7-2
D: TRBD1
J: TRBJ1-5
size: .

DNA: TGTGCCAGCAGTTTACGGGGGGCCGGGTTGGGCAATCAGCCCCAGCATTTT
CDR3: CASSLRGAGLGNQPQHF
V: TRBV28
D: .
J: TRBJ1-5
size: .

DNA: TGTGCCAGCGCCGACAGCCTGCACTTGAACACTGAAGCTTTCTTT
CDR3: CASADSLHLNTEAFF
V: TRBV28
D: .
J: TRBJ1-1
size: .

DNA: TGTGCCAGCAGTTACTCGAGGGTTGGGGGGAATCAGCCCCAGCATTTT
CDR3: CASSYSRVGGNQPQHF
V: TRBV6-6
D: .
J: TRBJ1-5
size: few

DNA: TGTGCCAGCACCCCCGACAGGGTTGTCAATCAGCCCCAGCATTTT
CDR3: CASTPDRVVNQPQHF
V: TRBV28
D: TRBD1
J: TRBJ1-5
size: few

DNA: TGCGCCAGCAGCCCCTTGGGACAATTCTACGAGCAGTACTTC
CDR3: CASSPLGQFYEQYF
V: TRBV4-1
D: .
J: TRBJ2-7
size: few

DNA: TGTGCCTGGAGTAGGACAGGCCTCACAGATACGCAGTATTTT
CDR3: CAWSRTGLTDTQYF
V: TRBV30
D: TRBD1
J: TRBJ2-3
size: .

DNA: TGTGCCACCCCCAAGGGGGACACAGATACGCAGTATTTT
CDR3: CATPKGDTDTQYF
V: TRBV2
D: .
J: TRBJ2-3
size: .

DNA: TGTGCCAGCAGCGAGAGACTAGTCTCCTACAATGAGCAGTTCTTC
CDR3: CASSERLVSYNEQFF
V: TRBV9
D: .
J: TRBJ2-1
size: .

DNA: TGTGCCAGCAGCTTGGTATCCTACGAGCAGTACTTC
CDR3: CASSLVSYEQYF
V: TRBV5-4
D: .
J: TRBJ2-7
size: .

DNA: TGTGCCAGCAGCTCGCTCCTAGCGGGAGTCCAAGAGACCCAGTACTTC
CDR3: CASSSLLAGVQETQYF
V: TRBV5-6
D: TRBD2
J: TRBJ2-5
size: .

DNA: TGTGCCAGCAGACTAGGGGGCAGGGGCTACGAGCAGTACTTC
CDR3: CASRLGGRGYEQYF
V: TRBV7-8
D: TRBD1
J: TRBJ2-7
size: .

DNA: TGCGCCAGCAGCTTGGTTGGGCAGAACACTGAAGCTTTCTTT
CDR3: CASSLVGQNTEAFF
V: TRBV5-1
D: .
J: TRBJ1-1
size: .

DNA: TGCAGCGGTGGGGGGGGACCTAGCACAGATACGCAGTATTTT
CDR3: CSGGGGPSTDTQYF
V: TRBV29-1
D: TRBD2
J: TRBJ2-3
size: .

DNA: TGTGCCAGCAGTGTTTACGGACAGGGGGCGCGGGATTCACCCCTCCACTTT
CDR3: CASSVYGQGARDSPLHF
V: TRBV28
D: TRBD1
J: TRBJ1-6
size: .

DNA: TGTGCCAGCTCAGAGAGGGATACGCAGTATTTT
CDR3: CASSERDTQYF
V: TRBV18
D: .
J: TRBJ2-3
size: .

DNA: TGTGCCAGCAGCTTAGCGCCGAGTTCCTTCACAGATACGCAGTATTTT
CDR3: CASSLAPSSFTDTQYF
V: TRBV7-9
D: .
J: TRBJ2-3
size: few

DNA: TGCGCCAGCAGCTTGGGACAGGGACTTTCCTACGAGCAGTACTTC
CDR3: CASSLGQGLSYEQYF
V: TRBV5-1
D: .
J: TRBJ2-7
size: few

DNA: TGTGCCAGCAGTTCGGGGAAACACTCTGGGGCCAACGTCCTGACTTTC
CDR3: CASSSGKHSGANVLTF
V: TRBV28
D: .
J: TRBJ2-6
size: few

DNA: TGTGCCAATGGAGGGCAGGCCCTTGGCTACACCTTC
CDR3: CANGGQALGYTF
V: TRBV6-1
D: .
J: TRBJ1-2
size: .

DNA: TGTGCCAGCAGTGAATCGAGGGATCTCGGCTACACCTTC
CDR3: CASSESRDLGYTF
V: TRBV6-1
D: .
J: TRBJ1-2
size: .

DNA: TGTGCCACCAGCAGAGATCTCCATGAGCAGTTCTTC
CDR3: CATSRDLHEQFF
V: TRBV15
D: .
J: TRBJ2-1
size: .

DNA: TGCAGCGTTGAGGGAGAGCCTAGCGGGAGTCTTGAGCAGTTCTTC
CDR3: CSVEGEPSGSLEQFF
V: TRBV29-1
D: TRBD2
J: TRBJ2-1
size: .

DNA: TGTGCCAGCAGCTCCGCCAGGGGGTCCTCCTACGAGCAGTACTTC
CDR3: CASSSARGSSYEQYF
V: TRBV5-8
D: TRBD1
J: TRBJ2-7
size: .

DNA: TGTGCCAGCAGTGATGGGCAATGGGGGACATTAAAAAACATTCAGTACTTC
CDR3: CASSDGQWGTLKNIQYF
V: TRBV28
D: .
J: TRBJ2-4
size: .

DNA: TGTGCCAGCAGTTCAGCGGAGGGGTCCTACAATGAGCAGTTCTTC
CDR3: CASSSAEGSYNEQFF
V: TRBV27
D: .
J: TRBJ2-1
size: .

DNA: TGCGCCAGCAGGCCCGACAGCTATAGCAATCAGCCCCAGCATTTT
CDR3: CASRPDSYSNQPQHF
V: TRBV4-1
D: .
J: TRBJ1-5
size: .